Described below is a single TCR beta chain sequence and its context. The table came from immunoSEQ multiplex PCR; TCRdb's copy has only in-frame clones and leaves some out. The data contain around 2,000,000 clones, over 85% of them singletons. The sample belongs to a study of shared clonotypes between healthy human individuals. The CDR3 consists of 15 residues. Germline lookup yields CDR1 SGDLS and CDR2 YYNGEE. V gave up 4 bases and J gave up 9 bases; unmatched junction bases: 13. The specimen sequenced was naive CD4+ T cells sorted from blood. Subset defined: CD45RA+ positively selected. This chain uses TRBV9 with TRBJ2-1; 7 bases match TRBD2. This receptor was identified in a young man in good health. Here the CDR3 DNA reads TGTGCCAGCAGCCCGACGACTAGCCCCCAGTCTGAGCAGTTCTTC. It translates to CASSPTTSPQSEQFF.